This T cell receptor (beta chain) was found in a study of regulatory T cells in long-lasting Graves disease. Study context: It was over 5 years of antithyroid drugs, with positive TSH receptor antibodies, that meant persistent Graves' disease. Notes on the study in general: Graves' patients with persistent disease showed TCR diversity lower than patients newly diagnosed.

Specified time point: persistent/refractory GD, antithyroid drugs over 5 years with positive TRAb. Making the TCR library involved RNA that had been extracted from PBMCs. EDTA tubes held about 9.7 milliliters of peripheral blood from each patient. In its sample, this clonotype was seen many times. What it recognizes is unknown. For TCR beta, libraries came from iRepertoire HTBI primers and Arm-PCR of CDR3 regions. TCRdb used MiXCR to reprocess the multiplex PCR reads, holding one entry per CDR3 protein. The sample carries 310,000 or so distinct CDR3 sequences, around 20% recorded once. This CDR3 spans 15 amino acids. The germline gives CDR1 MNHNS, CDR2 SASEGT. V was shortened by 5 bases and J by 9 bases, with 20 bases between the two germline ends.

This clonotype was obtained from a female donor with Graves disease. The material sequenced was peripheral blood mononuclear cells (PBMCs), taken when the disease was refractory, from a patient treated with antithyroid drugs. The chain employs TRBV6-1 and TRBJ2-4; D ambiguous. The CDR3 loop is CASSPSAELRSIQYF. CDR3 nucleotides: TGTGCCAGCAGTCCGTCGGCGGAACTAAGGAGCATTCAGTACTTC.